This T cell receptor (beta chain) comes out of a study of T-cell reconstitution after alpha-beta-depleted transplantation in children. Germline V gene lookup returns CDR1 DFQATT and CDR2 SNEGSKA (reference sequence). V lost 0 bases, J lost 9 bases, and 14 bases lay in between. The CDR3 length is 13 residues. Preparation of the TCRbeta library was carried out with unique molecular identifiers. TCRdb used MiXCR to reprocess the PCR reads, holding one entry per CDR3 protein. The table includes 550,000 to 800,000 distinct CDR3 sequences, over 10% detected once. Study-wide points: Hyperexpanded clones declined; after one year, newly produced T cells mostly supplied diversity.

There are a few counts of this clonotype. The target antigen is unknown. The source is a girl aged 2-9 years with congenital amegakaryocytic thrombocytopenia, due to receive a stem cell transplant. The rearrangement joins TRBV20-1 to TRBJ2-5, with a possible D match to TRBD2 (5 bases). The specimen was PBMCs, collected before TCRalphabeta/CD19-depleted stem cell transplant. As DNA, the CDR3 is TGCAGTGCTAGAGATGAGGGCCGGCCGGCCCAGTACTTC. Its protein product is CSARDEGRPAQYF.